The 29 T cell receptor beta chains below all came from one sample that was sequenced in a study of CXCR3-negative and CXCR3-positive naive CD8 T cells (dated by TCRdb to 2018 to 2020). The data were produced on a NextSeq 550. The Human TCR Profiling Kit (MiLaboratory) was used to make UMI-labeled 5' RACE TRB cDNA libraries. Following reprocessing of the reads by TCRdb, the data hold one row per CDR3 protein sequence and no DNA is available. The sample table gives about 130,000 distinct CDR3 sequences. The ten most abundant clones make up about 0.44% of the sample. The sample consisted of naive CXCR3- CD8+ T cells from blood. In light of the paper, this sample's cell subset or site label describes: CD45RO-CCR7+CD27+CD95- naive CD8+ T cells lacking CXCR3 (TNR3-). These receptors came from a human donor in good health. Some clones in this sample may be carry-over from other donors' samples.

The chain is built from TRBV28 and TRBJ2-7; TCRdb proposes TRBD1, but this gene call is untestable without DNA. This CDR3 has 14 amino acids. Germline CDR1 reads MDHEN; CDR2 reads SYDVKM. This CDR3 is CASSSRDKHYEQYF.

This sequence joins TRBV19 and TRBJ1-1. The CDR3 has 15 amino acids. Looked up from germline, CDR1 is LNHDA and CDR2 is SQIVND (reference sequence). The CDR3 loop reads CASTAGRLMNTEAFF. Drawing the rest from reference TRBV19 and TRBJ1-1, the complete variable domain is DGGITQSPKYLFRKEGQNVTLSCEQNLNHDAMYWYRQDPGQGLRLIYYSQIVNDFQKGDIAEGYSVSREKKESFPLTVTSAQKNPTAFYLCASTAGRLMNTEAFFGQGTRLTVV.

The V gene is TRBV4-1, the J gene TRBJ2-7; TCRdb outputs TRBD1, but without DNA this stays unchecked. The length of the CDR3 is 13 residues. CDR1 is MGHRA and CDR2 is YSYEKL in the germline V gene. CDR3 in amino acids: CASSHADSYEQYF.

The V gene is TRBV5-4, the J gene TRBJ2-3; TCRdb's D call, TRBD2, is unchecked because there is no DNA. CDR3 length equals 17 residues. Germline CDR1 and CDR2: SGHNT and YYREEE (reference sequence). CDR3 residues: CASSGRSSGSSTDTQYF. Combining the CDR3 with reference TRBV5-4 and TRBJ2-3 gives the whole variable domain ETGVTQSPTHLIKTRGQQVTLRCSSQSGHNTVSWYQQALGQGPQFIFQYYREEENGRGNFPPRFSGLQFPNYSSELNVNALELDDSALYLCASSGRSSGSSTDTQYFGPGTRLTVL.

This sequence joins TRBV5-1 and TRBJ2-1; lacking DNA, the TRBD2 call made by TCRdb goes unchecked. Germline CDR1 reads SGHRS; CDR2 reads YFSETQ. This CDR3 is 15 amino acids long. The CDR3 is CASSLATSGSSEQFF.

V gene TRBV15 combines with J gene TRBJ2-1; TCRdb indicates TRBD1, and absent DNA this call remains unverified. The CDR3 extends over 16 amino acids. The germline V gene encodes CDR1 LNHNV and CDR2 YYDKDF (reference sequence). The chain's CDR3 is CATSRAENRGYNEQFF. The complete variable domain, with remaining parts taken from reference TRBV15 and TRBJ2-1, reads DAMVIQNPRYQVTQFGKPVTLSCSQTLNHNVMYWYQQKSSQAPKLLFHYYDKDFNNEADTPDNFQSRRPNTSFCFLDIRSPGLGDTAMYLCATSRAENRGYNEQFFGPGTRLTVL.

The gene calls are TRBV7-2 and TRBJ2-1; the D call from TCRdb, TRBD2, cannot be confirmed without DNA. Germline V gene sequence: CDR1 SGHTA, CDR2 FQGNSA. The CDR3 has 18 amino acids. The CDR3 spells CASSGAGGPPAGYNEQFF. Variable domain in full (rest from reference TRBV7-2 and TRBJ2-1): GAGVSQSPSNKVTEKGKDVELRCDPISGHTALYWYRQSLGQGLEFLIYFQGNSAPDKSGLPSDRFSAERTGGSVSTLTIQRTQQEDSAVYLCASSGAGGPPAGYNEQFFGPGTRLTVL.

The chain recombines TRBV4-2 with TRBJ2-7; TCRdb calls TRBD1, which cannot be checked without DNA. The CDR3 is 15 residues long. CDR1 and CDR2 (germline): LGHNA, YNFKEQ. CDR3 loop: CASSQDWGQVNEQYF.

This chain connects TRBV20-1 to TRBJ2-3; TCRdb calls TRBD2, which cannot be checked without DNA. The CDR3 length is 17 residues. CDR1 DFQATT and CDR2 SNEGSKA come from the germline V gene (reference sequence). The CDR3 sequence is CSARDPRDGGPLNTQYF.

This chain joins TRBV28 and TRBJ2-5. Germline-derived CDR1 and CDR2 are MDHEN and SYDVKM. The CDR3 is made up of 14 amino acids. CDR3 sequence: CASSLLRVQETQYF.

V gene TRBV20-1 combines with J gene TRBJ1-1. This CDR3 region has 12 residues. Per the germline V gene, CDR1 is DFQATT and CDR2 is SNEGSKA (reference sequence). The CDR3 is CSAPSGVTEAFF.

V and J are TRBV6-5 and TRBJ2-5. Germline V gene sequence: CDR1 MNHEY, CDR2 SVGAGI. CDR3 size: 13 residues. CDR3 residues: CASSYSFQETQYF.

The V and J genes are TRBV12-5 and TRBJ2-1; as DNA is missing, the TRBD2 call by TCRdb cannot be tested. The V gene's germline CDR1 is LGHNT and CDR2 FRNRAP. The CDR3 has 19 amino acids. Here the CDR3 reads CASGLQGLAGGPGGAEQFF.

The chain is built from TRBV4-3 and TRBJ2-6. CDR1 is LGHNA, CDR2 YSLEER, per germline. CDR3 length equals 16 residues. CDR3 in amino acids: CASSQVLGSGANVLTF.

The chain recombines TRBV9 with TRBJ2-7; without DNA, the TCRdb call of TRBD1 cannot be checked. Germline CDR1 is SGDLS and CDR2 is YYNGEE. There are 14 residues in the CDR3. CDR3: CASGYGQGAYEQYF.

V usage is TRBV5-1 and J usage is TRBJ2-7. CDR1 and CDR2 (germline): SGHRS, YFSETQ. The CDR3 has 14 amino acids. CDR3 sequence: CASSFLVGAYEQYF.

The chain employs TRBV28 and TRBJ2-7; TCRdb's D call, TRBD1, is unchecked because there is no DNA. Germline V gene lookup returns CDR1 MDHEN and CDR2 SYDVKM. The CDR3 length is 14 residues. The CDR3 loop is CASSLAPKPYEQYF.

The chain has TRBV7-9 and TRBJ2-1; the TRBD2 assignment by TCRdb is unverifiable without DNA. This CDR3 spans 12 amino acids. Germline CDR1 and CDR2: SEHNR and FQNEAQ (reference sequence). CDR3 in amino acids: CASSLGLGPGFF.

This CDR3 reads CASRPTSDHNEQFF. The gene calls are TRBV7-6 and TRBJ2-1; checking the TCRdb D call of TRBD2 is not possible without DNA. CDR1 is SGHVS and CDR2 is FNYEAQ in the germline V gene. The CDR3 has 14 residues.

CDR3 amino acids: CSAESNYEHYF. This chain links TRBV20-1 with TRBJ2-7. CDR1 and CDR2 (germline): DFQATT, SNEGSKA (reference sequence). The CDR3 is 11 residues long.

The chain is built from TRBV7-9 and TRBJ2-3; TCRdb designates TRBD1, a call that cannot be tested without DNA. Germline loops: CDR1 SEHNR, CDR2 FQNEAQ (reference sequence). The CDR3 is made up of 15 amino acids. This chain's CDR3 is CASSFGGLGTDTQYF.

The chain joins TRBV7-9 to TRBJ1-1. Germline V gene sequence: CDR1 SEHNR, CDR2 FQNEAQ (reference sequence). This CDR3 spans 13 amino acids. This CDR3 reads CASSPWENTEAFF.

This rearrangement joins TRBV28 to TRBJ2-1; without DNA, the TCRdb call of TRBD1 cannot be checked. Germline-derived CDR1 and CDR2 are MDHEN and SYDVKM. This CDR3 spans 13 amino acids. This CDR3 is CASSHRERDEQFF.

CDR3: CASSIASNYEQYF. This chain connects TRBV19 to TRBJ2-7. The length of the CDR3 is 13 residues. Germline V gene lookup returns CDR1 LNHDA and CDR2 SQIVND (reference sequence).

This chain's CDR3 is CASSRTNSGAGPQHF. The chain couples TRBV12-3 or TRBV12-4 to TRBJ1-5. The CDR3 totals 15 residues.

The rearrangement uses TRBV29-1 and TRBJ1-2; the D call from TCRdb, TRBD1, cannot be confirmed without DNA. This CDR3 has 14 amino acids. Germline CDR1 SQVTM, CDR2 ANQGSEA. The CDR3: CSVEAEGADYGYTF.

The rearrangement uses TRBV28 and TRBJ1-1. The CDR3 consists of 12 residues. The germline V gene encodes CDR1 MDHEN and CDR2 SYDVKM. This chain's CDR3 is CASSFRYTEAFF.

The chain couples TRBV19 to TRBJ2-2; TCRdb proposes TRBD1, but this gene call is untestable without DNA. The germline V gene has CDR1 LNHDA and CDR2 SQIVND (reference sequence). There are 15 residues in the CDR3. The CDR3 here is CASSMGQLDTGELFF.

This chain links TRBV3-1 with TRBJ2-1; the TRBD1 assignment by TCRdb is unverifiable without DNA. The length of the CDR3 is 15 residues. Per germline, CDR1 LGHDT and CDR2 YNNKEL (reference sequence). The CDR3 reads CASSQGGQGDNEQFF.